Included here is one TCR beta chain sequence, with context. As yet, its antigen is unknown. This entry comes from a study of CD8 T cells in ankylosing spondylitis. Construction of TCR beta libraries was performed using quantitative 5'-RACE with molecular barcodes. Using its own MiXCR run on the 5' RACE reads, TCRdb lists one record per CDR3 protein. Among 200,000 to 250,000 distinct CDR3 sequences, 15% to 20% were seen once, and the ten largest hold about two fifths. Trimming took off 4 bases at V and 6 bases at J, with 10 bases between the two ends. Germline loops: CDR1 MNHEY, CDR2 SVGAGI. The length of the CDR3 is 12 residues. Points from the study as a whole: For ankylosing spondylitis blood, a TCR beta motif of 8 or 9 highly homologous variants appeared characteristic. Matched synovial fluid from ankylosing spondylitis patients was reported to be enriched for disease-linked clones. In synovial fluid and blood from reactive arthritis, some motif variants were previously reported.

Sequencing was carried out using blood, either unsorted or a sorted T cell fraction (not recorded which). The TCR was taken from a male donor with ankylosing spondylitis. J is TRBJ2-7 and V is TRBV6-5; D may correspond to TRBD1 or TRBD2 (6 bases each). For the CDR3, the DNA is TGTGCCAGCAGTTTACAGGGAGGCGAGCAGTACTTC. This gives the protein CASSLQGGEQYF.